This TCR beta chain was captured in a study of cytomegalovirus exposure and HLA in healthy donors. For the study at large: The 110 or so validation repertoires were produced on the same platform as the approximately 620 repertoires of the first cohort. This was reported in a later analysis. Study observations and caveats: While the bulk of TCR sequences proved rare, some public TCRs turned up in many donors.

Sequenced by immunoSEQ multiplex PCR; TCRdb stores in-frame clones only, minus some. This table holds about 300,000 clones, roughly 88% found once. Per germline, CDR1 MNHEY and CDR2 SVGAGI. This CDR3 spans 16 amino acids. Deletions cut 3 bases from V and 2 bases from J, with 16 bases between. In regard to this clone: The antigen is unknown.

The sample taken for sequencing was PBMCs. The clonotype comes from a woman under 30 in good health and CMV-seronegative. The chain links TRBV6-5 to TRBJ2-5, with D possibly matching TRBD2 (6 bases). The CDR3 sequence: CASSYQTGTGQETQYF. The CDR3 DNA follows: TGTGCCAGCAGTTATCAAACGGGGACTGGACAAGAGACCCAGTACTTC.